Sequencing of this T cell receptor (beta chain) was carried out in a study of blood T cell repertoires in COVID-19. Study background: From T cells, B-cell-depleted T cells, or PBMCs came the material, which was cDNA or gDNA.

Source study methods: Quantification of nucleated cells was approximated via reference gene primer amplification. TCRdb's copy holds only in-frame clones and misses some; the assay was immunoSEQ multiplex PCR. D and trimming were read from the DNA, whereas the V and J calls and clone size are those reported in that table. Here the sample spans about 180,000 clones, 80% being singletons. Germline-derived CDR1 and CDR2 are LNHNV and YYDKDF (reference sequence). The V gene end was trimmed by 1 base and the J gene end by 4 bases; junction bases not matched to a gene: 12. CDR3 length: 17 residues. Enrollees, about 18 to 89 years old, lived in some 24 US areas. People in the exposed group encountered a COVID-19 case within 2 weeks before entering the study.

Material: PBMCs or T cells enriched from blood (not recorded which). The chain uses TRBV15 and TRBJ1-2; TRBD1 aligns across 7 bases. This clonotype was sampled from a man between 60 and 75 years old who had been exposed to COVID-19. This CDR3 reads CATSRGFTGANGYGYTF. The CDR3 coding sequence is TGTGCCACCAGCAGAGGTTTTACAGGGGCGAACGGCTATGGCTACACCTTC.